The clone carrying this T cell receptor (beta chain) was observed a single time. The CDR3 is 16 amino acids. The V gene's germline CDR1 is SEHNR and CDR2 FQNEAQ (reference sequence). Trimming removed 2 bases from V and 0 bases from J, with 10 bases in between. Samples underwent the assay at deep level. The assay was immunoSEQ multiplex PCR, and TCRdb's table has in-frame clones only and misses some. Among 1,400,000 or so clones listed, just under 99% were seen once. This specimen belongs to a study of shared clonotypes between healthy human individuals. The V call is TRBV7-9, the J call TRBJ1-4, with D unclear. The sequenced material came from naive CD4+ T cells sorted from blood. Subset here: CD45RA+ positively selected. This receptor was obtained from a man aged 30 to 45 in good health. The chain's CDR3 is CASSLSTSATNEKLFF. The CDR3 DNA reads as TGTGCCAGCAGCTTAAGCACTTCGGCAACTAATGAAAAACTGTTTTTT. The whole variable domain, filled in from reference TRBV7-9 and TRBJ1-4, reads DTGVSQNPRHKITKRGQNVTFRCDPISEHNRLYWYRQTLGQGPEFLTYFQNEAQLEKSRLLSDRFSAERPKGSFSTLEIQRTEQGDSAMYLCASSLSTSATNEKLFFGSGTQLSVL.